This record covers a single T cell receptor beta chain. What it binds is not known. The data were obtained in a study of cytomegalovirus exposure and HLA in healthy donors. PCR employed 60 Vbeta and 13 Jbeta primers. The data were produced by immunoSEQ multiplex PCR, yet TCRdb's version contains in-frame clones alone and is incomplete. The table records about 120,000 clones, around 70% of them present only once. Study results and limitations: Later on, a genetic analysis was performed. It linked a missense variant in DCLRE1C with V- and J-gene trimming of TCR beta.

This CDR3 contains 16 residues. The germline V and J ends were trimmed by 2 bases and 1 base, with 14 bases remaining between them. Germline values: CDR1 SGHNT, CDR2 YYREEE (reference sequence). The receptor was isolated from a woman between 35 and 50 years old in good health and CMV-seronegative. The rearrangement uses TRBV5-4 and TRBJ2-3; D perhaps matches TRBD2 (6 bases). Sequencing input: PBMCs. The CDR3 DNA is TGTGCCAGCAGCTTAGATCTGGCTAGCGGCACAGATACGCAGTATTTT. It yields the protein CASSLDLASGTDTQYF.